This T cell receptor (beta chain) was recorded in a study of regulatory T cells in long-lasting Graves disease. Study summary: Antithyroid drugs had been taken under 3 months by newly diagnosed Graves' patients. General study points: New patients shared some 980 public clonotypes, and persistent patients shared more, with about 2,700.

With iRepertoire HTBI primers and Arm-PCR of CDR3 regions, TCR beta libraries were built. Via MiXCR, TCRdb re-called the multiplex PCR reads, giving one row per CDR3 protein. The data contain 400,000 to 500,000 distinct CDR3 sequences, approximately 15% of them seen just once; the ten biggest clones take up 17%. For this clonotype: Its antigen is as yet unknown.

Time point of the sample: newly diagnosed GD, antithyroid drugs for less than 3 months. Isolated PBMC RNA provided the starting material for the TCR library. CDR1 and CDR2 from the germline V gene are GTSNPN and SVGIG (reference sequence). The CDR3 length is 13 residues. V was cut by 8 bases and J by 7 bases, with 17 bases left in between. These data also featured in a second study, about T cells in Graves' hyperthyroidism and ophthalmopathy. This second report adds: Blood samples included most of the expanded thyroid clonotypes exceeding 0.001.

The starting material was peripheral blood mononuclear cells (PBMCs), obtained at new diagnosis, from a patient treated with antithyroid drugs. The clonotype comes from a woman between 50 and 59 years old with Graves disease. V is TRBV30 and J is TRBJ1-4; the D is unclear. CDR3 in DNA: TGTGCCGGAAAGATTCCCCCCGGTGAAAAACTGTTTTTT. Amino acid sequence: CAGKIPPGEKLFF.